This T cell receptor beta chain originates from a study of cytomegalovirus exposure and HLA in healthy donors. Broader study findings: It was shown in a later analysis that HLA-associated TCR beta chains were more clonally expanded than other, equally common chains. Specificity for CMV antigens was confirmed in vitro for a few of the CMV-associated chains. Researchers reported in a later analysis that a missense DCLRE1C variant was tied to TCR beta V- and J-gene trimming.

The CDR3 has 15 residues. Germline V lookup: CDR1 MRHNA, CDR2 SNTAGT. V gave up 6 bases and J gave up 0 bases, with 15 bases separating them. PCR used 60 Vbeta primers and 13 Jbeta primers. Libraries were prepared by immunoSEQ multiplex PCR; TCRdb keeps only in-frame clonotypes and omits some of them. The data hold under 200,000 clones, with around two thirds observed a single time. This clone showed up just a few times. Its antigen is as yet unknown. The genes are TRBV6-4 and TRBJ2-7, with D maybe TRBD1 (5 bases). Sequenced material: PBMCs. The sequence came from a man aged 40-55 years in good health and CMV-seronegative. The CDR3 sequence is CASSETRVGSYEQYF. Here the CDR3 DNA reads TGTGCCAGCAGCGAGACCAGGGTCGGCTCCTACGAGCAGTACTTC.